This TCR beta chain was profiled in a study of blood T cell repertoires in COVID-19. Study background: Whether acute or convalescent, the COVID-19 samples came from the United States, Italy and Spain. PBMCs, B-cell-depleted T cells, or T cells provided the cDNA or gDNA that made up the material.

This clone has only a few counts. Germline CDR1 and CDR2: SGHDT and YYEEEE. The germline V and J ends were trimmed by 1 base and 3 bases, with 20 bases remaining between them. The CDR3 runs 18 residues. Clones were read by immunoSEQ multiplex PCR, and TCRdb kept only the in-frame ones, dropping some. This repertoire shows approximately 210,000 clones, roughly 80% found once; its top ten account for 4% to 5.5%. The gene calls are TRBV5-6 and TRBJ1-5; possible D gene TRBD1, 5 bases. Sequencing was done on a sample of peripheral blood. The sequence derives from a human donor in a cohort sampled during active COVID-19. The CDR3 sequence is CASSLRRGGGSANQPQHF. CDR3 sequence (DNA): TGTGCCAGCAGCTTGCGTAGGGGCGGGGGGTCGGCCAATCAGCCCCAGCATTTT.